The T cell receptor beta chain described here comes from a study of cytomegalovirus exposure and HLA in healthy donors. Points on this clone: The sample carries other DNA sequences with the same CDR3.

The primer mix had 60 Vbeta and 13 Jbeta primers. The data were produced by immunoSEQ multiplex PCR, yet TCRdb's version contains in-frame clones alone and is incomplete. The sample carries some 150,000 clones, around 80% recorded once. Germline V gene sequence: CDR1 MNHEY, CDR2 SMNVEV (reference sequence). The CDR3 totals 14 residues. J gave up 3 bases and V 4 bases, and 2 bases lay outside the gene matches. The J gene is TRBJ2-7, the V gene TRBV27; 11 nucleotides line up with TRBD2. The sequenced sample consisted of PBMCs. This clonotype was obtained from a man aged 25 to 40 in good health and CMV-seropositive. The CDR3 here is CASSSGTSGYEQYF. The DNA for the CDR3 is TGTGCCAGCAGTTCCGGGACTAGCGGCTACGAGCAGTACTTC.